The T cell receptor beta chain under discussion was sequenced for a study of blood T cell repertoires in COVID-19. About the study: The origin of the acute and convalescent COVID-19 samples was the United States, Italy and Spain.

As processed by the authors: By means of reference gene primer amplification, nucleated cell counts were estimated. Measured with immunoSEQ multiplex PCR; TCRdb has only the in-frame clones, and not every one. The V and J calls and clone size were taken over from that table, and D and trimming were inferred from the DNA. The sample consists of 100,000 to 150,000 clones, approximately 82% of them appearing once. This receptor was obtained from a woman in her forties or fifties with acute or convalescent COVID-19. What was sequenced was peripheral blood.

CDR3 loop: CASSTTGTGRYEQYF. As DNA, the CDR3 is TGTGCCAGTAGTACTACCGGGACAGGGAGGTACGAGCAGTACTTC. The rearrangement uses TRBV19 and TRBJ2-7, with 9 bases aligning to TRBD1. With V trimmed by 4 bases and J by 4 bases, 8 bases remained unmatched. This CDR3 has 15 residues. CDR1 is LNHDA, CDR2 SQIVND, per germline (reference sequence).